These 32 T cell receptor beta chains came from one sample sequenced in a study of blood T cells in healthy people across ages. A sample-barcoded 5' primer and a J-beta primer mix were used in a second PCR of about 7 to 11 cycles. MiXCR, applied by TCRdb to the 5' RACE reads, yields one record per CDR3 protein. The sample shows around 940,000 distinct CDR3 sequences, about 53% of them seen only once. Sequencing was performed on blood. Source of these receptors: a woman aged 60-75 years in good health.

There are a few counts of this clonotype. Compared with germline, one end of the junction differs, possibly owing to a read error. This chain links TRBV5-1 with TRBJ2-6; D might be TRBD1 (5 bases). CDR3 length: 15 amino acids. CDR1 is SGHRS, CDR2 YFSETQ, per germline. In nucleotides, the CDR3 is TGCGCCAGCAGAGTGTTCGACTCTGGGGCCAGCGTCCTGACTTTC. It encodes CASRVFDSGASVLTF.

This clonotype was detected only once. The chain employs TRBV6-4 and TRBJ1-5; 7 bases agree with TRBD1. Germline V lookup: CDR1 MRHNA, CDR2 SNTAGT. With V trimmed by 6 bases and J by 0 bases, 14 bases remained unmatched. The CDR3 has 18 amino acids. CDR3 DNA sequence: TGTGCCAGCAGAGAAGGGACAGTCTTCCTTTATAGCAATCAGCCCCAGCATTTT. It encodes CASREGTVFLYSNQPQHF.

The gene calls are TRBV12-3 or TRBV12-4 and TRBJ2-7; 9 positions agree with TRBD2. This CDR3 has 18 amino acids. V lost 6 bases, J lost 0 bases, and 15 bases stayed unmatched. CDR3 protein: CASSSGIAGEPISYEQYF. The CDR3 DNA sequence: TGTGCCAGCAGCTCCGGGATAGCGGGAGAGCCGATCTCCTACGAGCAGTACTTC.

The rearrangement links TRBV14 to TRBJ1-6, with D uncertain. V was clipped by 4 bases and J by 7 bases, with 14 bases between them. The CDR3 covers 15 residues. Germline loops: CDR1 SGHDN, CDR2 FVKESK. CDR3 coding DNA: TGTGCCAGCAGCCTCAGACACGAAAACAATTCACCCCTCCACTTT. This codes for CASSLRHENNSPLHF.

This sequence joins TRBV12-3 or TRBV12-4 and TRBJ1-2, with D perhaps TRBD1 (6 bases). There are 14 residues in the CDR3. V lost 3 bases and J 3 bases, leaving 11 bases between the germline ends. As DNA, the CDR3 is TGTGCCAGCAGTTTCGTGAACAGGGACTATGGCTACACCTTC. It translates to CASSFVNRDYGYTF.

A single count supports this clonotype. The chain has TRBV3-1 and TRBJ2-4; 9 nucleotides align to TRBD1. The CDR3 covers 15 residues. V dropped 2 bases and J dropped 4; count of bases not matched to a gene: 3. Looked up from germline, CDR1 is LGHDT and CDR2 is YNNKEL (reference sequence). CDR3 protein: CASSQPGTGKNIQYF. CDR3 nucleotide sequence: TGTGCCAGCAGCCAACCCGGGACAGGGAAAAACATTCAGTACTTC.

This clonotype came up many times. The chain couples TRBV29-1 to TRBJ2-7; TRBD1 aligns across 9 bases. This CDR3 has 15 residues. CDR1 is SQVTM and CDR2 is ANQGSEA in the germline V gene. Trimming removed 6 bases from V and 2 bases from J; junction bases left unmatched: 11. CDR3 nucleotide sequence: TGCAGCGTCGCACCAACCGGGACAGGGCCCTACGAGCAGTACTTC. Amino acid sequence: CSVAPTGTGPYEQYF.

The J gene is TRBJ1-2, the V gene TRBV28; TRBD1 matches 10 bases. This CDR3 is built from 12 residues. CDR1 and CDR2 (germline): MDHEN, SYDVKM. With V trimmed by 7 bases and J by 6 bases, 2 bases remained unmatched. Here the CDR3 reads CASKGTGDGYTF. Here the CDR3 DNA reads TGTGCCAGCAAGGGGACAGGGGATGGCTACACCTTC.

This clonotype has only a few counts. The J gene is TRBJ2-3, the V gene TRBV7-6, with D maybe TRBD2 (6 bases). The V and J ends lost 5 bases and 6 bases respectively, with 12 bases between them. This CDR3 region has 13 residues. CDR1 SGHVS and CDR2 FNYEAQ come from the germline V gene. This chain's CDR3 is CASSGWRADTQYF. As DNA, the CDR3 is TGTGCCAGCAGCGGTTGGAGGGCGGATACGCAGTATTTT.

This rearrangement joins TRBV29-1 to TRBJ2-4; D is ambiguous. The DNA end is more similar to TRBJ2-5, so the J call may be wrong. The CDR3 is made up of 11 amino acids. Germline lookup yields CDR1 SQVTM and CDR2 ANQGSEA. In DNA form, the CDR3 reads TGCAGCGCTGGATCCTCGGAGACCCAGTACTTC. It translates to CSAGSSETQYF.

This sequence joins TRBV20-1 and TRBJ2-4, with 9 positions matching TRBD2. Near its end, the DNA agrees better with TRBJ2-5, so the J call may be wrong. CDR1 is DFQATT and CDR2 is SNEGSKA in the germline V gene (reference sequence). This CDR3 is built from 14 residues. CDR3 residues: CSARVSGSGETQYF. CDR3 in DNA: TGCAGTGCTAGGGTTAGCGGGAGTGGGGAGACCCAGTACTTC.

The rearrangement uses TRBV12-3 or TRBV12-4 and TRBJ1-2; D is ambiguous. V lost 5 bases to trimming and J lost 7 bases, with 8 bases between them. The CDR3 is made up of 11 amino acids. CDR3 coding DNA: TGTGCCAGCAGTGATGCCTTTGGCTACACCTTC. It translates to CASSDAFGYTF.

This chain connects TRBV20-1 to TRBJ1-5; a possible D gene is TRBD1 (6 bases). Germline assignment: CDR1 DFQATT and CDR2 SNEGSKA (reference sequence). V was shortened by 3 bases and J by 3 bases, with 9 bases between the two germline ends. There are 13 residues in the CDR3. The CDR3 nucleotides read TGCAGTGCTAGGGACAGACCCAATCAGCCCCAGCATTTT. It encodes CSARDRPNQPQHF.

This chain links TRBV10-1 with TRBJ2-3, with D unresolved. Trimming shortened V by 3 bases and J by 11 bases, and 18 bases separated the two germline ends. This CDR3 is built from 14 residues. Germline CDR1 reads WNHNN; CDR2 reads SYGVQD (reference sequence). CDR3 loop: CASSDPRTKWVQYF. The CDR3, as DNA: TGCGCCAGCAGTGACCCACGGACGAAATGGGTGCAGTATTTT.

Notes on this clonotype: One junction end does not reproduce the germline sequence, and a read error may be involved. The chain combines TRBV27 with TRBJ2-3, with a tentative D call TRBD1 (6 bases). The CDR3 totals 17 residues. The germline V gene has CDR1 MNHEY and CDR2 SMNVEV (reference sequence). CDR3 sequence (DNA): TGTGTCAGCAGCCTGGGCCTGACAGGTGTGCGTTCGGATACGCAGTATTTT. Protein product: CVSSLGLTGVRSDTQYF.

V usage is TRBV12-3 or TRBV12-4 and J usage is TRBJ2-1; 10 bases are shared with TRBD2. Trimming at V came to 7 bases and at J to 5 bases, leaving 8 bases not matched to a gene. The CDR3 covers 15 residues. This CDR3 reads CASTLWGLANNEQFF. The DNA for the CDR3 is TGTGCCAGCACCCTATGGGGACTAGCGAACAATGAGCAGTTCTTC.

This clonotype was counted a single time. The chain links TRBV4-1 to TRBJ1-2; 7 nucleotides match TRBD1. The trim removed 3 bases at V and 5 bases at J, leaving 6 bases unmatched. CDR1 MGHRA and CDR2 YSYEKL come from the germline V gene. This CDR3 is 14 amino acids long. The CDR3 DNA reads as TGCGCCAGCAGCCACCCCGGGACAGTTTATGGCTACACCTTC. This codes for CASSHPGTVYGYTF.

The chain uses TRBV10-3 and TRBJ1-1, with 9 bases that match TRBD1. The CDR3 has 14 residues. V was pared by 5 bases and J by 7 bases, with 8 bases of the junction left unmatched. The germline gives CDR1 ENHRY, CDR2 SYGVKD. The CDR3 coding sequence is TGTGCCATCAGTTCCGGGACAGGGATCCTTGAAGCTTTCTTT. Residues: CAISSGTGILEAFF.

V usage is TRBV12-3 or TRBV12-4 and J usage is TRBJ1-2; possibly TRBD1 for D (6 bases). With 3 bases removed from V and 0 bases from J, the gap between germline ends came to 11 bases. The CDR3 loop spans 15 amino acids. The CDR3 protein is CASSFATGTNYGYTF. In nucleotides, the CDR3 is TGTGCCAGCAGTTTTGCGACAGGAACTAACTATGGCTACACCTTC.

This chain joins TRBV20-1 and TRBJ2-7, with TRBD1 matching 8 bases. Trimming cost V 6 bases and J 2 bases; bases outside gene matches: 9. Germline V gene lookup returns CDR1 DFQATT and CDR2 SNEGSKA (reference sequence). This CDR3 comprises 14 residues. CDR3 DNA sequence: TGCAGTGCCAAAGCCGACAGGGGTCCCTACGAGCAGTACTTC. Protein: CSAKADRGPYEQYF.

The chain uses TRBV20-1 and TRBJ2-7; D might be TRBD1 or TRBD2, each matching 6 bases. This CDR3 comprises 14 residues. With 0 bases removed from V and 3 bases from J, the gap between germline ends came to 12 bases. The germline CDR1 and CDR2 sequences are DFQATT and SNEGSKA (reference sequence). This chain's CDR3 is CSAREGGQLYEQYF. In DNA, the CDR3 is TGCAGTGCTAGAGAGGGAGGACAGCTCTACGAGCAGTACTTC.

This clonotype was recorded a few times. This chain connects TRBV20-1 to TRBJ2-3, with no clear D. Trimming shortened V by 3 bases and J by 3 bases, and 16 bases separated the two germline ends. The CDR3 length is 15 residues. Per the germline V gene, CDR1 is DFQATT and CDR2 is SNEGSKA (reference sequence). DNA of the CDR3: TGCAGTGCTAGCCGGATAGCTATCGTGACAGATACGCAGTATTTT. Translation: CSASRIAIVTDTQYF.

The gene calls are TRBV11-2 and TRBJ2-1; D gene unclear. Trimming pared 2 bases from V and 0 bases from J, leaving 14 bases between. Germline V lookup: CDR1 SGHAT, CDR2 FQNNGV. The CDR3 contains 17 residues. The CDR3 coding sequence is TGTGCCAGCAGCTTACGTGGGCAGTCCTTCTCCTACAATGAGCAGTTCTTC. This gives the protein CASSLRGQSFSYNEQFF.

The genes are TRBV18 and TRBJ2-5, with TRBD2 as a possible D gene (5 bases). The DNA matches TRBJ2-7 better at its end, which makes the J call doubtful. CDR3 length: 13 amino acids. The V gene's germline CDR1 is KGHSH and CDR2 LQKENI. The CDR3 nucleotides read TGTGCCAGCTCAGGCTCTAGCTGGTACGAGCAGTACTTC. This sequence encodes CASSGSSWYEQYF.

A word on this clonotype: One end of the junction varies from germline; a read error may be responsible. This chain joins TRBV7-9 and TRBJ2-5; D is ambiguous. Germline CDR1 is SEHNR and CDR2 is FQNEAQ (reference sequence). The CDR3 loop spans 12 amino acids. CDR3 bases: TGCGCCAGCAGCTTCATTCAAGAGACCCAGTACTTC. Its protein product is CASSFIQETQYF.

A word on this clonotype: The junction differs from germline at one of its ends, possibly a read error. The CDR3 loop reads CAGSAGPGTQYF. CDR3 in DNA: TGTGCCGGGAGTGCGGGACCCGGTACGCAGTATTTT. The chain has TRBV30 and TRBJ2-3; a possible D gene is TRBD2 (6 bases). The CDR3 is 12 residues long. The germline CDR1 and CDR2 sequences are GTSNPN and SVGIG (reference sequence). The variable domain in full, with the rest retrieved from reference TRBV30 and TRBJ2-3, is SQTIHQWPATLVQPVGSPLSLECTVEGTSNPNLYWYRQAAGRGLQLLFYSVGIGQISSEVPQNLSASRPQDRQFILSSKKLLLSDSGFYLCAGSAGPGTQYFGPGTRLTVL.

V gene TRBV28 combines with J gene TRBJ2-3; the D gene is possibly TRBD2 (7 bases). Trimming removed 5 bases from V and 2 bases from J, with 26 bases in between. Germline V lookup: CDR1 MDHEN, CDR2 SYDVKM. The CDR3 is 19 amino acids. This CDR3 reads CASSSSSSRGGGYTDTQYF. The CDR3 nucleotides are TGTGCCAGCAGTAGTAGTAGCTCTCGGGGAGGGGGTTACACAGATACGCAGTATTTT.

This clonotype was observed once. DNA of the CDR3: TGTGCCAGCAGCCACGGACGTTTGAACACTGAAGCTTTCTTT. Translation gives CASSHGRLNTEAFF. The chain joins TRBV28 to TRBJ1-1; no definite D call. The CDR3 extends over 14 amino acids. The V end was cut by 6 bases, the J end by 0 bases, with 11 bases between. The germline gives CDR1 MDHEN, CDR2 SYDVKM.

The chain recombines TRBV20-1 with TRBJ2-4, with 7 bases identical to TRBD2. This CDR3 comprises 16 residues. The trim removed 7 bases at V and 7 bases at J, leaving 19 bases unmatched. CDR1 and CDR2 from the germline V gene are DFQATT and SNEGSKA (reference sequence). CDR3 protein: CSVDVGREATWNIQYF. The CDR3 region has the DNA TGCAGTGTGGACGTTGGTCGGGAGGCCACGTGGAACATTCAGTACTTC.

This chain joins TRBV18 and TRBJ1-2, with D tentatively TRBD1 (6 bases). CDR1 KGHSH and CDR2 LQKENI come from the germline V gene. Trimming shortened V by 2 bases and J by 5 bases, and 21 bases separated the two germline ends. The CDR3 extends over 17 amino acids. The CDR3 DNA is TGTGCCAGCTCACCAGGGGGACAAGGCAGCTTGCCTTATGGCTACACCTTC. Its translation is CASSPGGQGSLPYGYTF.

The chain has TRBV7-6 and TRBJ1-1, with D hard to call. V lost 2 bases to trimming and J lost 4 bases, with 8 bases between them. The V gene's germline CDR1 is SGHVS and CDR2 FNYEAQ. CDR3 length: 13 residues. CDR3 region: CASSLRATTEAFF. In DNA form, the CDR3 reads TGTGCCAGCAGCTTAAGGGCAACCACTGAAGCTTTCTTT. The full variable domain, its missing parts supplied by reference TRBV7-6 and TRBJ1-1, is GAGVSQSPRYKVTKRGQDVALRCDPISGHVSLYWYRQALGQGPEFLTYFNYEAQQDKSGLPNDRFSAERPEGSISTLTIQRTEQRDSAMYRCASSLRATTEAFFGQGTRLTVV.

The chain couples TRBV20-1 to TRBJ2-7; 10 nucleotides match TRBD2. V lost 0 bases and J lost 7; bases outside the gene matches: 12. The CDR3 has 16 residues. The germline gives CDR1 DFQATT, CDR2 SNEGSKA (reference sequence). The CDR3 loop reads CSARDVGLANYNEQYF. DNA of the CDR3: TGCAGTGCTAGAGATGTGGGACTAGCGAACTACAATGAGCAGTACTTC.